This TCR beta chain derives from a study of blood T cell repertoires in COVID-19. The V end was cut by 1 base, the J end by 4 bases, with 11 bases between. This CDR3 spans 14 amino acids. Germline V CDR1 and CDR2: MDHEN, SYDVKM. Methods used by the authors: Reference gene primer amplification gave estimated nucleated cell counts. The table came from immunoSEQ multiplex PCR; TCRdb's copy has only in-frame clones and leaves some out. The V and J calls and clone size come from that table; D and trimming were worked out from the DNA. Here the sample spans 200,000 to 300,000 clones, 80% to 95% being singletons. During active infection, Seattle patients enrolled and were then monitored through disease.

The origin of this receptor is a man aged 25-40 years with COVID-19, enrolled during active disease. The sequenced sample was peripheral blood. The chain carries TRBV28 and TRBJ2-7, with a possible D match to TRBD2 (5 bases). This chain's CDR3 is CASSLYGKNYEQYF. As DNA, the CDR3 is TGTGCCAGCAGTTTATACGGGAAAAATTACGAGCAGTACTTC. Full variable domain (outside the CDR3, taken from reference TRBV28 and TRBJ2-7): DVKVTQSSRYLVKRTGEKVFLECVQDMDHENMFWYRQDPGLGLRLIYFSYDVKMKEKGDIPEGYSVSREKKERFSLILESASTNQTSMYLCASSLYGKNYEQYFGPGTRLTVT.